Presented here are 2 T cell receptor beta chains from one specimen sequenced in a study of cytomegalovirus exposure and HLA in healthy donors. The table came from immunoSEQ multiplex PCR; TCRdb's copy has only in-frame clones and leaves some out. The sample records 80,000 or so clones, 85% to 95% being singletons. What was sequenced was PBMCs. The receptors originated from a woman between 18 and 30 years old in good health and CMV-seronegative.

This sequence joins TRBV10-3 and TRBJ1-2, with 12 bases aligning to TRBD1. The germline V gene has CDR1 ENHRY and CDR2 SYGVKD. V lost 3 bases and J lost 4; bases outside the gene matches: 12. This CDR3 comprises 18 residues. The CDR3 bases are TGTGCCATCAGTGACCCCCCGGGACAGGGGGCAAGCTCCTATGGCTACACCTTC. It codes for CAISDPPGQGASSYGYTF.

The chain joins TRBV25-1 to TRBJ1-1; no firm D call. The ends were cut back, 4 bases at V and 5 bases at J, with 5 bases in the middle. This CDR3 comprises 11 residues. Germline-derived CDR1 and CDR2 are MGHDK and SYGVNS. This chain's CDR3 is CASSVTTEAFF. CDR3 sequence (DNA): TGTGCCAGCAGTGTGACTACTGAAGCTTTCTTT.